Below are 17 T cell receptor beta chains sequenced from a single sample in a study of follicular helper T cells after annual influenza vaccination. Sample time point: 2014-2015 season, 7 days after vaccination. Sequencing was performed with immunoSEQ multiplex PCR; in TCRdb, only in-frame clones are kept and a portion is missing. The sample includes about 7,800 clones, around four fifths of them seen just once. Sample: CXCR5+ CD38- circulating T follicular helper cells from blood, taken 7 days after influenza vaccination. The sample's subset: circulating Tfh, non-naive CD4+CXCR5+PD-1+ (ICOS+CD38+ or ICOS-CD38-). The receptors shown here come from an adult who received the influenza vaccine.

The genes are TRBV5-6 and TRBJ2-5, with 9 bases lining up with TRBD2. The CDR3 runs 15 residues. Trimming at V came to 0 bases and at J to 5 bases, leaving 5 bases not matched to a gene. Germline loops: CDR1 SGHDT, CDR2 YYEEEE. CDR3 amino acids: CASSLGSSGVETQYF. CDR3 coding DNA: TGTGCCAGCAGCTTGGGGTCTAGCGGGGTTGAGACCCAGTACTTC.

The V call is TRBV28, the J call TRBJ1-5; 7 bases agree with TRBD1. Germline V gene data show CDR1 as MDHEN and CDR2 as SYDVKM. The CDR3 length is 15 residues. Trimming at V came to 6 bases and at J to 5 bases, leaving 10 bases not matched to a gene. The CDR3 loop is CASRPQTGRHQPQHF. The DNA of the CDR3 is TGTGCCAGCAGGCCCCAGACAGGGCGACATCAGCCCCAGCATTTT.

The chain employs TRBV30 and TRBJ2-5; possible D gene TRBD2, 5 bases. V shed 2 bases and J shed 5 bases, with 18 bases lying between them. This CDR3 comprises 15 residues. Germline CDR1 GTSNPN, CDR2 SVGIG (reference sequence). The CDR3 DNA reads TGTGCCTGGAGTTCTCCCGATTCGGGGTGGGAGACCCAGTACTTC. It specifies CAWSSPDSGWETQYF.

The rearrangement joins TRBV11-2 to TRBJ2-7, with D possibly TRBD1 on 5 matching bases. This CDR3 comprises 13 residues. V lost 1 base, J lost 4 bases, and 8 bases lay in between. CDR1 and CDR2 (germline): SGHAT, FQNNGV. CDR3 loop: CASSLAREYEQYF. The CDR3 DNA reads as TGTGCCAGCAGCTTAGCCAGGGAATACGAGCAGTACTTC.

The V gene is TRBV29-1, the J gene TRBJ2-3; D is perhaps TRBD1 (6 bases). CDR3 length: 13 amino acids. CDR1 and CDR2 from the germline V gene are SQVTM and ANQGSEA. Trimming left V 6 bases short and J 2 bases short, with 12 bases between. The CDR3, as DNA: TGCAGCGTCAGGACAGCCATCACAGATACGCAGTATTTT. Amino acids: CSVRTAITDTQYF.

The V and J genes are TRBV18 and TRBJ1-6, with TRBD1 identical over 11 bases. Per germline, CDR1 KGHSH and CDR2 LQKENI. The V and J ends lost 6 bases and 6 bases, in that order; junction bases with no gene match: 7. The CDR3 contains 16 residues. CDR3 in DNA: TGTGCCAGCTCTCCCAAGGGACAGGGGGTTAATTCACCCCTCCACTTT. Translating gives CASSPKGQGVNSPLHF.

The J gene is TRBJ1-2, the V gene TRBV7-3; perhaps TRBD1 as D (6 bases). Germline lookup yields CDR1 SGHTA and CDR2 FQGTGA. V lost 6 bases and J 4 bases, leaving 15 bases between the germline ends. CDR3 size: 14 residues. The CDR3 is CASRRGGARYGYTF. The CDR3 bases are TGTGCCAGCAGAAGGGGGGGAGCTCGCTATGGCTACACCTTC.

This sequence joins TRBV7-9 and TRBJ1-1; tentatively, D is TRBD1 (6 bases). The CDR3 contains 12 residues. Germline values: CDR1 SEHNR, CDR2 FQNEAQ (reference sequence). The V gene lost 2 bases and the J gene lost 5 bases, with 6 bases spanning the gap. In DNA, the CDR3 is TGTGCCAGCAGCTTAACAGGGACTGAAGCTTTCTTT. Translation gives CASSLTGTEAFF.

This clone was picked up a small number of times. The rearrangement joins TRBV2 to TRBJ1-4; D gene ambiguous. Looked up from germline, CDR1 is SNHLY and CDR2 is FYNNEI. The CDR3 covers 14 residues. Trimming removed 5 bases from V and 6 bases from J, with 13 bases in between. CDR3 sequence (DNA): TGTGCCAGCAGTACGGACCTGGGTTATGAAAAACTGTTTTTT. As protein: CASSTDLGYEKLFF.

This chain connects TRBV7-2 to TRBJ2-4, with D tentatively TRBD2 (6 bases). This CDR3 has 17 amino acids. V lost 1 base and J lost 7, with 20 bases in between. The germline V gene has CDR1 SGHTA and CDR2 FQGNSA. CDR3 region: CASSLGLRGPGKNIQYF. DNA for the CDR3: TGTGCCAGCAGCTTAGGGTTGCGGGGCCCGGGAAAGAACATTCAGTACTTC.

This chain connects TRBV10-1 to TRBJ2-1; the D gene could be TRBD1 or TRBD2 (5 bases each). This CDR3 is built from 15 residues. Germline values: CDR1 WNHNN, CDR2 SYGVQD (reference sequence). With 2 bases removed from V and 4 bases from J, the gap between germline ends came to 12 bases. CDR3 loop: CASSEGGDRYNEQFF. The CDR3 DNA reads TGCGCCAGCAGTGAGGGGGGTGACCGTTACAATGAGCAGTTCTTC.

The chain couples TRBV7-2 to TRBJ1-1; TRBD1 might be the D (6 bases). Germline V gene lookup returns CDR1 SGHTA and CDR2 FQGNSA. V lost 2 bases and J lost 6, with 16 bases in between. The CDR3 is made up of 15 amino acids. The CDR3: CASSLYNRGASEAFF. In nucleotides, the CDR3 is TGTGCCAGCAGCTTATATAATAGGGGGGCGTCTGAAGCTTTCTTT.

The chain links TRBV27 to TRBJ2-1; TRBD2 agrees at 9 bases. Germline-derived CDR1 and CDR2 are MNHEY and SMNVEV (reference sequence). This CDR3 spans 16 amino acids. V lost 0 bases, J lost 7 bases, and 7 bases stayed unmatched. CDR3 bases: TGTGCCAGCAGTTTATCGTTAGCGGGGGTTTCTAATGAGCAGTTCTTC. Residues: CASSLSLAGVSNEQFF.

V usage is TRBV7-9 and J usage is TRBJ2-7; D remains ambiguous. The germline gives CDR1 SEHNR, CDR2 FQNEAQ (reference sequence). The CDR3 is 14 amino acids. V dropped 0 bases and J dropped 0 bases, with 6 bases sitting between them. CDR3 amino acids: CASSLASTSYEQYF. The CDR3 DNA sequence: TGTGCCAGCAGCTTAGCGTCTACCTCCTACGAGCAGTACTTC.

CDR3 sequence reads: CASSFMGTYEQYF. The CDR3 nucleotides read TGTGCCAGCAGCTTCATGGGGACCTACGAGCAGTACTTC. This chain links TRBV7-9 with TRBJ2-7; D is unclear. Trimming left V 3 bases short and J 2 bases short, with 8 bases between. The germline gives CDR1 SEHNR, CDR2 FQNEAQ (reference sequence). There are 13 residues in the CDR3. Complete variable domain (other parts from reference TRBV7-9 and TRBJ2-7): DTGVSQNPRHKITKRGQNVTFRCDPISEHNRLYWYRQTLGQGPEFLTYFQNEAQLEKSRLLSDRFSAERPKGSFSTLEIQRTEQGDSAMYLCASSFMGTYEQYFGPGTRLTVT.

The chain couples TRBV6-1 to TRBJ2-7; 7 bases match TRBD2. The CDR3 totals 14 residues. V shed 7 bases and J 2 bases; nucleotides not matched to a gene: 8. Per germline, CDR1 MNHNS and CDR2 SASEGT. DNA for the CDR3: TGTGCCAGCACCCGGGGGGACCTAACCTACGAGCAGTACTTC. Its protein product is CASTRGDLTYEQYF.

The V and J genes are TRBV18 and TRBJ2-3; D remains ambiguous. Germline assignment: CDR1 KGHSH and CDR2 LQKENI. The CDR3 is 15 residues long. Trimming took off 4 bases at V and 2 bases at J, with 13 bases between the two ends. CDR3 in amino acids: CASSRALQTTDTQYF. The CDR3 bases are TGTGCCAGCTCACGAGCTCTCCAGACCACAGATACGCAGTATTTT.